These T cell receptor beta chains were read from a single sample in a study of shared T cell receptors in the human thymus. Profiled with immunoSEQ multiplex PCR; TCRdb holds only in-frame clones, not every one. This sample has 630,000 or so clones; around 87% occur once, and the top ten carry roughly 0.0087%. The same sample was also used in a study of human thymus T cells.

Sequenced input: thymocytes. Receptors were obtained from a boy under two years old with a congenital heart defect. The CDR3 runs from the conserved cysteine through the conserved F or W. Each record gives: V gene, clone size, D gene, J gene, CDR3 length, CDR3 protein, CDR3 DNA. The D gene is left open where the match is weak. Clone size is shown for a subset of rows, as once, few, many or a class of expanded clone.

>TRBV5-1|once|TRBD1|TRBJ1-2|14
CASSSGQFNYGYTF
TGCGCCAGCAGCTCGGGACAGTTTAACTATGGCTACACCTTC
>TRBV5-1|.|TRBD2|TRBJ2-3|17
CASSLTAGGPGTDTQYF
TGCGCCAGCAGCTTGACCGCGGGGGGGCCGGGCACAGATACGCAGTATTTT
>TRBV29-1|once|.|TRBJ2-7|15
CSVRTGGTLFYEQYF
TGCAGCGTCCGTACAGGAGGGACCTTATTCTACGAGCAGTACTTC
>TRBV5-6|.|TRBD1|TRBJ1-6|17
CASSLDRDRLNNSPLHF
TGTGCCAGCAGCTTGGACCGGGACAGATTAAATAATTCACCCCTCCACTTT
>TRBV5-1|.|.|TRBJ2-7|15
CASSLGMEGSYEQYF
TGCGCCAGCAGCTTGGGCATGGAGGGGTCCTACGAGCAGTACTTC
>TRBV5-4|.|.|TRBJ2-7|15
CASSLKGGTSYEQYF
TGTGCCAGCAGCCTCAAGGGGGGGACCTCCTACGAGCAGTACTTC
>TRBV7-6|.|TRBD1|TRBJ2-3|15
CASSPGQASTDTQYF
TGTGCCAGCAGCCCAGGACAGGCTAGCACAGATACGCAGTATTTT
>TRBV6-1|.|TRBD1|TRBJ2-1|12
CARRQGINEQFF
TGTGCCAGGCGACAGGGTATAAATGAGCAGTTCTTC
>TRBV9|.|TRBD2|TRBJ2-1|21
CASSGLTARLAGGPGDNEQFF
TGTGCCAGCAGCGGCTTGACAGCTCGACTAGCGGGAGGCCCCGGCGACAATGAGCAGTTCTTC
>TRBV4-2|.|.|TRBJ2-4|15
CASSQGRGSETIQYF
TGTGCCAGCAGCCAAGGGCGGGGCTCGGAAACCATTCAGTACTTC
>TRBV2|few|TRBD2|TRBJ2-4|13
CASSDGEGNIQYF
TGTGCCAGCAGTGATGGGGAGGGAAACATTCAGTACTTC
>TRBV19|.|.|TRBJ1-4|17
CAVRPQGQRSSNEKLFF
TGTGCCGTAAGACCGCAGGGGCAACGTTCCAGTAATGAAAAACTGTTTTTT
>TRBV6-5|.|.|TRBJ1-5|15
CASSYSVGSRQPQHF
TGTGCCAGCAGTTACTCAGTCGGGAGTCGCCAGCCCCAGCATTTT
>TRBV7-8|.|TRBD2|TRBJ2-1|16
CASNRRKRGGHGEQFF
TGTGCCAGCAATCGTCGTAAGCGGGGGGGCCACGGTGAGCAGTTCTTC
>TRBV30|.|.|TRBJ2-4|15
CAWSRTVGAKNIQYF
TGTGCCTGGAGCCGGACAGTAGGAGCCAAAAACATTCAGTACTTC
>TRBV6-5|.|TRBD2|TRBJ2-5|13
CASSLDLAGEQYF
TGTGCCAGCAGCCTCGACCTGGCGGGGGAGCAGTACTTC
>TRBV6-5|.|TRBD1|TRBJ1-6|15
CASSSRQGPDSPLHF
TGTGCCAGCAGTTCCAGACAGGGTCCGGATTCACCCCTCCACTTT
>TRBV4-3|once|TRBD1|TRBJ1-1|18
CASSQERVTTGVSTEAFF
TGCGCCAGCAGCCAAGAGAGGGTGACGACAGGGGTGAGCACTGAAGCTTTCTTT
>TRBV6-4|.|.|TRBJ2-3|13
CASALEAPDTQYF
TGTGCCAGCGCGTTGGAGGCGCCGGATACGCAGTATTTT
>TRBV7-8|.|TRBD2|TRBJ2-1|16
CASSIGVTSPYNEQFF
TGTGCCAGCAGCATAGGGGTGACTAGCCCCTACAATGAGCAGTTCTTC
>TRBV9|.|TRBD2|TRBJ2-3|15
CASSAQGGGTDTQYF
TGTGCCAGCAGCGCTCAGGGAGGGGGCACAGATACGCAGTATTTT
>TRBV10-3|few|.|TRBJ1-6|12
CAISDYLTPLHF
TGTGCCATCAGTGACTATTTGACACCCCTCCACTTT
>TRBV19|few|.|TRBJ1-2|12
CASSTDRYGYTF
TGTGCCAGTAGTACAGACAGATATGGCTACACCTTC
>TRBV7-2|.|TRBD1|TRBJ1-5|15
CASSLGGQDNQPQHF
TGTGCCAGCAGCTTAGGGGGACAGGACAATCAGCCCCAGCATTTT
>TRBV5-8|.|.|TRBJ1-6|20
CASSLGPPGQPHSYNSPLHF
TGTGCCAGCAGCTTGGGGCCGCCGGGACAACCTCACTCCTATAATTCACCCCTCCACTTT
>TRBV5-3|.|.|TRBJ1-2|15
CARSLTIHTNYGYTF
TGTGCCAGAAGCTTGACAATCCATACTAACTATGGCTACACCTTC
>TRBV7-8|.|TRBD2|TRBJ2-5|19
CASSLSEASGSTVRETQYF
TGTGCCAGCAGCTTATCCGAGGCTAGCGGGAGTACGGTGCGAGAGACCCAGTACTTC
>TRBV28|.|TRBD2|TRBJ2-3|16
CASSRRAGAARDTQYF
TGTGCCAGCAGTAGACGAGCGGGGGCCGCAAGAGATACGCAGTATTTT
>TRBV27|.|TRBD1|TRBJ2-2|16
CASSLYGTGETGELFF
TGTGCCAGCAGTTTATATGGGACAGGGGAAACCGGGGAGCTGTTTTTT
>TRBV5-6|.|.|TRBJ2-7|14
CASSLDGSSYEQYF
TGTGCCAGCAGCTTGGACGGGAGCTCCTACGAGCAGTACTTC
>TRBV29-1|once|.|TRBJ2-5|12
CSVETGLETQYF
TGCAGCGTTGAGACGGGGTTGGAGACCCAGTACTTC
>TRBV28|.|TRBD1|TRBJ2-1|15
CASRYRDRVINEQFF
TGTGCCAGCAGGTACCGGGACAGGGTAATCAATGAGCAGTTCTTC
>TRBV11-2|.|.|TRBJ2-5|13
CASSLVIQETQYF
TGTGCCAGCAGCTTAGTTATCCAAGAGACCCAGTACTTC
>TRBV27|.|TRBD2|TRBJ2-3|13
CATRTSVTDTQYF
TGTGCCACCCGGACTAGCGTCACAGATACGCAGTATTTT
>TRBV10-3|.|TRBD2|TRBJ2-7|21
CAISESDLLGTSENPPYEQYF
TGTGCCATCAGTGAGTCCGATCTCCTAGGGACTAGCGAGAATCCGCCCTACGAGCAGTACTTC
>TRBV6-6|.|TRBD1|TRBJ2-2|15
CASSNDRALAGELFF
TGTGCCAGCAGTAACGACAGGGCATTGGCCGGGGAGCTGTTTTTT
>TRBV12-5|.|TRBD1|TRBJ1-2|14
CASGIDRANYGYTF
TGTGCTAGTGGGATTGACAGGGCTAACTATGGCTACACCTTC
>TRBV28|.|TRBD1|TRBJ2-1|13
CASSIDRVGEQFF
TGTGCCAGCAGTATCGACAGGGTTGGTGAGCAGTTCTTC
>TRBV28|few|.|TRBJ2-7|12
CASSNPGSEQYF
TGTGCCAGCAGTAACCCAGGCTCCGAGCAGTACTTC
>TRBV6-6|.|.|TRBJ2-2|13
CASGQGNTGELFF
TGTGCCTCCGGGCAGGGGAACACCGGGGAGCTGTTTTTT
>TRBV9|.|.|TRBJ2-2|21
CASSVEGDYDLLQSNTGELFF
TGTGCCAGCAGCGTAGAGGGGGACTATGACCTGTTACAATCGAACACCGGGGAGCTGTTTTTT
>TRBV7-2|.|TRBD2|TRBJ2-2|15
CASSLEAGGTGELFF
TGTGCCAGCAGCTTAGAGGCGGGGGGCACCGGGGAGCTGTTTTTT
>TRBV4-3|.|.|TRBJ1-5|15
CASSQDPGANQPQHF
TGCGCCAGCAGCCAAGATCCAGGGGCCAATCAGCCCCAGCATTTT
>TRBV10-2|.|TRBD1|TRBJ2-2|17
CASSESTRTGRTGELFF
TGCGCCAGCAGTGAGTCGACTCGGACAGGGCGGACCGGGGAGCTGTTTTTT
>TRBV10-3|.|TRBD2|TRBJ2-3|17
CAIKVRERGATGDTQYF
TGTGCCATCAAGGTGCGGGAGCGGGGGGCCACCGGAGATACGCAGTATTTT
>TRBV6-5|.|.|TRBJ1-1|14
CASSYSRAGTEAFF
TGTGCCAGCAGTTACTCGAGGGCGGGCACTGAAGCTTTCTTT
>TRBV28|.|TRBD2|TRBJ2-7|15
CASSLRSGRGYEQYF
TGTGCCAGCAGTCTGAGAAGCGGGAGAGGTTACGAGCAGTACTTC
>TRBV7-2|.|.|TRBJ1-1|17
CASGDLALKGQNTEAFF
TGTGCCAGCGGCGACCTGGCCCTAAAGGGACAGAACACTGAAGCTTTCTTT